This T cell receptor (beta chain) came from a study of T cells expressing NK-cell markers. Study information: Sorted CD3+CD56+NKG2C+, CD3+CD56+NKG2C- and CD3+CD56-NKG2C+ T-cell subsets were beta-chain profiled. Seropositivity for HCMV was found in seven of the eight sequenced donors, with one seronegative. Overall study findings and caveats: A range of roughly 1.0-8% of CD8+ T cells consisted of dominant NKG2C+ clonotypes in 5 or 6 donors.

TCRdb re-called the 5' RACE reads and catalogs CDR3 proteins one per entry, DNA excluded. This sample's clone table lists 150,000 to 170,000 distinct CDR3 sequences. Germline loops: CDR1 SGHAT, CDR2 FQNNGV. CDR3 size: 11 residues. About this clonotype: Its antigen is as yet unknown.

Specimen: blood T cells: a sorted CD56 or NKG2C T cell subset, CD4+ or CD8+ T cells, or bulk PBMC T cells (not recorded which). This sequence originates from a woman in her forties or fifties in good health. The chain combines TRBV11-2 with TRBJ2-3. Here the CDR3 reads CASSYTDTQYF.